This T cell receptor (beta chain) was identified in a study of PD-1 blockade in classical Hodgkin lymphoma (dated by TCRdb to about 2020). Some background on the complete study: Nivolumab dosing was 3 mg/kg intravenously every 2 weeks, continuing until either disease progression or unacceptable toxicity. To define a peripheral blood immune signature of response to PD-1 blockade in classical Hodgkin lymphoma, the study combined TCR beta sequencing with CyTOF.

What the study reported, not specific to this receptor: By C4D1, a significant rise was seen in CD4+ TCR diversity but not in CD8+ TCR diversity (p=0.0027 vs p=0.16), and the rise was most apparent among complete responders (p=0.02). Newly diagnosed patients were reported to have lower baseline TCR diversity than healthy donors, and relapsed/refractory patients were reported to have lower baseline TCR diversity still. Trial patients with a complete response had baseline diversity similar to that of newly diagnosed patients, while partial responders and progressors had significantly lower diversity. The study was restricted to a single clinical trial cohort, and the causes of repertoire differences, possibly disease activity or prior therapy, were left undefined. Patients starting nivolumab less than 1 year after ASCT had lower diversity and were excluded from later analyses to avoid confounding by immune reconstitution.

Worth noting for this clone: Its antigen remains undetermined. No quality values exist for individual bases; no much larger clone is one base distant.

Reading from cysteine to phenylalanine, the CDR3 counts 12 amino acids. Only the CDR3 portion is preserved as DNA: 36 bases, with reading frame beginning at the first base. The germline V gene (reference sequence) yields LNHDA for CDR1 and SQIVND for CDR2. Trimming takes 10 bases from V and 2 bases from J, and the germline ends sit 12 bases apart. Genomic DNA was extracted with the Qiagen DNeasy kit from unsorted PBMCs and from negatively selected CD4+ and CD8+ fractions. Using primers that anneal to V and J segments, immunoSEQ multiplex PCR amplified the TCR beta CDR3 regions. Amplification bias was minimized using a synthetic immune receptor repertoire, and residual bias was removed computationally after sequencing. The authors' analysis ran thus. Custom Python scripts were used to quantify repertoire diversity as the Shannon entropy index. Unsorted, CD4+ and CD8+ repertoires were analyzed separately, except for combined analyses in which CD4+ and CD8+ sequences were merged in silico. Clonal expansion was defined as at least a 2-fold frequency increase after treatment relative to C1D1, with a pseudocount of 0.5 for undetected baseline clones. Singleton clones were defined as clones with 0 or 1 copy at C1D1, and non-singleton clones were defined as clones with 2 or more copies. Clones expanded in unsorted samples were annotated as CD4+, CD8+ or unknown by matching protein sequences in sorted samples from the same patient. Wilcoxon tests on paired samples were used to test changes in diversity from C1D1 to C4D1. The table was pulled from immuneACCESS by TCRdb, which kept in-frame rearrangements only. Such tables lose some clones; where checked, under half of the loss comes from unresolved V genes, and the rest has no known cause. V and J calls and clone size follow that table, whereas D and trimming were derived from the DNA. The sample table records approximately 60,000 clones; approximately 90% of these occur just once. The top ten clones comprise 9.5% to 15% of the sample.

The meaning of the sample's time point label: cycle 1 day 1 (C1D1), immediately before nivolumab initiation. Every trial patient had relapsed following autologous stem cell transplantation, and prior brentuximab vedotin exposure was what differed among cohorts A, B and C. A total of 50 to 70 patients with relapsed/refractory classical Hodgkin lymphoma made up the trial cohort, and each patient's best overall response was complete response, partial response or progressive disease. Single-agent nivolumab was administered to trial patients in the multi-cohort phase II CheckMate 205 trial. An independent review committee assessed best overall response using the 2007 International Working Group response criteria. Trial PBMCs were collected immediately before nivolumab initiation (C1D1) and during therapy at cycle 2 day 1 and cycle 4 day 1. After peripheral blood was drawn into 8 mL Vacutainer Cell Preparation Tubes, PBMCs were isolated by centrifugation and then cryopreserved.

The sample consisted of peripheral blood mononuclear cells (PBMCs), taken at baseline. The chain employs TRBV19 and TRBJ2-7; the D gene assignment is perhaps TRBD1 or TRBD2, with each matching 5 bases. The receptor comes from a human donor with classical Hodgkin lymphoma. The sequenced DNA is TGTGCCACCCGGGACGGAGCCTACGAGCAGTACTTC. Its translation is CATRDGAYEQYF. Where the CDR3 stops, the reference TRBV19 and TRBJ2-7 genes take over; the full variable domain is DGGITQSPKYLFRKEGQNVTLSCEQNLNHDAMYWYRQDPGQGLRLIYYSQIVNDFQKGDIAEGYSVSREKKESFPLTVTSAQKNPTAFYLCATRDGAYEQYFGPGTRLTVT.